Following are 13 T cell receptor beta chains from one sample sequenced in a study of T cells in Graves' hyperthyroidism and ophthalmopathy. Authors of the study amplified TCR beta CDR3 regions from RNA transcripts. HTBI primers were employed in a first-round RT-PCR of the TCR CDR3. Each CDR3 protein is one row after TCRdb ran MiXCR on the multiplex PCR reads. The sample lists under 70,000 distinct CDR3 sequences, approximately 53% seen once, with 2.5% to 4% in the top ten. Sequenced material: blood. The receptor source for this set is a woman between 55 and 75 years old with Graves' ophthalmopathy.

This clonotype was recorded many times. The chain couples TRBV6-5 to TRBJ1-1; possible D gene TRBD1, 6 bases. The CDR3 is made up of 16 amino acids. V lost 0 bases and J lost 1, with 12 bases in between. Looked up from germline, CDR1 is MNHEY and CDR2 is SVGAGI. The CDR3 region is CASSYSGQDTNTEAFF. CDR3 in DNA: TGTGCCAGCAGTTACTCGGGACAAGACACGAACACTGAAGCTTTCTTT.

This clonotype was seen repeatedly, ten times or more. The chain employs TRBV11-1 and TRBJ2-7; D perhaps matches TRBD2 (5 bases). Germline V gene sequence: CDR1 SGHAT, CDR2 FQDESV (reference sequence). The CDR3 covers 15 residues. V lost 0 bases and J 7 bases, leaving 16 bases between the germline ends. The CDR3 region has the DNA TGTGCCAGCAGCTTAGCGGGCTCGAGCGGATGGGAGCAGTACTTC. This translates into CASSLAGSSGWEQYF. The full variable domain, rest sourced from reference TRBV11-1 and TRBJ2-7, is EAEVAQSPRYKITEKSQAVAFWCDPISGHATLYWYRQILGQGPELLVQFQDESVVDDSQLPKDRFSAERLKGVDSTLKIQPAELGDSAMYLCASSLAGSSGWEQYFGPGTRLTVT.

The chain joins TRBV9 to TRBJ1-2, with 8 bases fitting TRBD1. V shed 4 bases and J 2 bases; nucleotides not matched to a gene: 10. The CDR3 covers 16 residues. Looked up from germline, CDR1 is SGDLS and CDR2 is YYNGEE. The CDR3 here is CASSPRQGPVNYGYTF. The CDR3 DNA reads TGTGCCAGCAGCCCCCGACAGGGGCCGGTGAACTATGGCTACACCTTC.

This clonotype was recorded at least ten times. V gene TRBV7-2 combines with J gene TRBJ1-5; no definite D call. This CDR3 region has 14 residues. Germline CDR1 is SGHTA and CDR2 is FQGNSA. Trimming took 3 bases from V and 0 from J, leaving 6 bases between them. CDR3 nucleotide sequence: TGTGCCAGCAGCTTGGCGGTTAGCAATCAGCCCCAGCATTTT. Protein: CASSLAVSNQPQHF.

This clonotype was detected ten times or more. The gene calls are TRBV5-4 and TRBJ2-7; D is unclear. The CDR3 is made up of 13 amino acids. V was clipped by 2 bases and J by 3 bases, with 9 bases between them. The germline CDR1 and CDR2 sequences are SGHNT and YYREEE (reference sequence). The CDR3 nucleotides are TGTGCCAGCAGCTTTCCGGATGACTACGAGCAGTACTTC. Translation: CASSFPDDYEQYF.

The CDR3 protein is CASSLSMGSGNTIYF. The CDR3 nucleotides are TGTGCCAGCAGCTTATCGATGGGCTCTGGAAACACCATATATTTT. The V and J genes are TRBV7-6 and TRBJ1-3, with D hard to call. CDR1 and CDR2 (germline): SGHVS, FNYEAQ. Trimming pared 2 bases from V and 0 bases from J, leaving 8 bases between. CDR3 length: 15 residues.

This chain joins TRBV20-1 and TRBJ2-3; 9 nucleotides match TRBD2. Germline values: CDR1 DFQATT, CDR2 SNEGSKA (reference sequence). The CDR3 runs 15 residues. Germline trimming cut 6 bases from V and 1 base from J; bases unmatched to any gene: 8. In DNA, the CDR3 is TGCAGTGCCCGCGGGAGGGGATGGGGCACAGATACGCAGTATTTT. This encodes CSARGRGWGTDTQYF.

A remark on this clonotype: A much larger clonotype is one base distant, so this may be a read error. The chain has TRBV18 and TRBJ1-2; D gene unclear. Trimming took off 8 bases at V and 6 bases at J, with 16 bases between the two ends. The CDR3 is 13 amino acids. CDR1 and CDR2 from the germline V gene are KGHSH and LQKENI. The CDR3 loop reads CASPVDKLDGYTF. CDR3 in DNA: TGTGCCAGCCCAGTTGACAAACTGGATGGCTACACCTTC.

As regards this clonotype: An end of the junction does not agree with germline; a read error may underlie this. The chain uses TRBV7-3 and TRBJ1-4; D is undetermined. This CDR3 contains 12 residues. Per the germline V gene, CDR1 is SGHTA and CDR2 is FQGTGA. The CDR3 DNA sequence: TGTGCCAGCAGCCATGGGTCAAAGGCGGTGCTTTTT. Its translation: CASSHGSKAVLF. The full variable domain, its missing parts supplied by reference TRBV7-3 and TRBJ1-4, is GAGVSQTPSNKVTEKGKYVELRCDPISGHTALYWYRQSLGQGPEFLIYFQGTGAADDSGLPNDRFFAVRPEGSVSTLKIQRTERGDSAVYLCASSHGSKAVLFGSGTQLSVL.

This clonotype has a handful of counts. The chain joins TRBV7-6 to TRBJ1-1; 9 bases match TRBD1. V shed 6 bases, J shed 7 bases, and the junction held 6 bases outside the gene matches. This CDR3 has 13 residues. Germline lookup yields CDR1 SGHVS and CDR2 FNYEAQ. The chain's CDR3 is CASSRDRDYEAFF. CDR3 DNA: TGTGCCAGCAGTAGGGACAGGGATTATGAAGCTTTCTTT.

The rearrangement links TRBV9 to TRBJ2-2; a weak D match, TRBD2 (6 bases). The V and J ends lost 1 base and 2 bases respectively, with 9 bases between them. Germline values: CDR1 SGDLS, CDR2 YYNGEE. The CDR3 spans 15 residues. The DNA of the CDR3 is TGTGCCAGCAGCGTAACGGGGACTAACACCGGGGAGCTGTTTTTT. Translated: CASSVTGTNTGELFF.

A note on this clonotype: An end of the junction differs from the germline gene, which may be a read error. V usage is TRBV5-4 and J usage is TRBJ1-1; TRBD1 matches at 7 bases. The germline V gene has CDR1 SGHNT and CDR2 YYREEE (reference sequence). The CDR3 covers 15 residues. CDR3: CASSLDRGLNTEAFF. The CDR3 bases are TGTGCCAGCAGCTTGGACAGGGGTTTGAACACTGAAGCTTTTTTT.

The table lists this clonotype with a few counts. The genes are TRBV7-2 and TRBJ2-7; D call uncertain. V dropped 5 bases and J dropped 5 bases, with 19 bases sitting between them. The CDR3 spans 15 residues. CDR1 SGHTA and CDR2 FQGNSA come from the germline V gene. Here the CDR3 DNA reads TGTGCCAGCAGCCGACCTCTCACAGTAGGACACGAGCAGTACTTC. It encodes CASSRPLTVGHEQYF.